The rows below give T cell receptor beta chains drawn from one sample of a study of CD8+CD57+ T cells in acquired aplastic anemia. Each CDR3 protein gets one entry after TCRdb re-called the reads with MiXCR. The table includes 130,000 or so distinct CDR3 sequences, under 65% detected once. What was sequenced was sorted CD4+, CD8+, or CD8+CD57+ T cells (not recorded which) from PBMCs. The receptors were gathered from a human donor with aplastic anemia. Both conserved end residues are part of each CDR3. Each record gives: clone size, D gene, V gene, CDR3 protein. A D gene is named only where the DNA matches it firmly. Size tells how often a clone was seen (once, few, many) or the class of an expanded clone, and some rows leave it out.

few | NA | TRBV6-5 | CASSYLDGNSGANVLTF
NA | NA | TRBV15 | CATSRDYDNYGYTF
many | NA | TRBV6-5 | CASSYPESSYEQYF
NA | NA | TRBV10-2 | CASSESSTPGNTIYF
NA | NA | TRBV10-3 | CAISEETGPRGHTF
many | TRBD2 | TRBV4-3 | CASSQGLAGEFTDTQYF
few | NA | TRBV19 | CASSRPGSYEQYF
NA | NA | TRBV7-9 | CASSYPEGGNGYTF
NA | NA | TRBV5-5 | CASSLAGPDTQYF
NA | NA | TRBV10-1 | CASYDGGGEKLFF
NA | NA | TRBV2 | CASRGESQPQHF
few | NA | TRBV24-1 | CATSDAAGPITDTQYF
many | NA | TRBV19 | CASSKGHVNTQETQYF
NA | NA | TRBV29-1 | CSFKGVTGEQFF
few | TRBD1 | TRBV7-3 | CASSQQGARETQYF
NA | TRBD1 | TRBV10-3 | CAIRPRDSNSPLHF
few | TRBD1 | TRBV10-3 | CAISEAGTGWDEQFF
few | TRBD1 | TRBV15 | CATSSRQGARGYTF
NA | TRBD1 | TRBV29-1 | CSVHRGPGNTEAFF
many | NA | TRBV29-1 | CSVEAAGDVETQYF